These 26 T cell receptor beta chains were all obtained from the same sample, sequenced in a study of PD-L1 blockade in urothelial cancer. The table came from immunoSEQ multiplex PCR; TCRdb's copy has only in-frame clones and leaves some out. Among about 22,000 clones listed, about 93% were seen once. The time point is: peripheral blood 6 weeks after treatment start. Material: PBMCs, obtained around atezolizumab (anti-PD-L1) treatment. The origin of the receptors is a woman aged 55-70 years with urothelial cancer.

Here the CDR3 DNA reads TGTGCCACCAACCGGGACAGGGACACTGAAGCTTTCTTT. It specifies CATNRDRDTEAFF. V is TRBV6-4 and J is TRBJ1-1, with 9 bases that match TRBD1. From germline, CDR1 is MRHNA and CDR2 SNTAGT. The CDR3 loop spans 13 amino acids. Losses at the gene ends were 10 bases for V and 3 bases for J; bases not matched to a gene: 6.

The chain links TRBV4-3 to TRBJ1-2, with 10 bases aligning to TRBD1. The germline V gene has CDR1 LGHNA and CDR2 YSLEER. J gave up 7 bases and V 4 bases, and 3 bases lay outside the gene matches. The CDR3 contains 13 residues. CDR3 sequence (DNA): TGCGCCAGCAGCCGAGGACAGGGGGGTGGCTACACCTTC. Protein sequence: CASSRGQGGGYTF.

The chain recombines TRBV6-6 with TRBJ2-5; 8 bases line up with TRBD1. Trimming removed 5 bases from V and 6 bases from J; junction bases left unmatched: 8. Germline loops: CDR1 MNHNY, CDR2 SVGAGI (reference sequence). The CDR3 loop spans 14 amino acids. In nucleotides, the CDR3 is TGTGCCAGCAGTCCACCAGGGGGCGGTAAGACCCAGTACTTC. It codes for CASSPPGGGKTQYF.

This chain joins TRBV27 and TRBJ2-1; 8 bases line up with TRBD1. Germline V lookup: CDR1 MNHEY, CDR2 SMNVEV (reference sequence). V lost 6 bases and J lost 8; bases outside the gene matches: 15. This CDR3 has 16 residues. The CDR3 coding sequence is TGTGCCAGCAGCTCTCCTGACAGGGGAATCGGGTATGAGCAGTTCTTC. Amino acids: CASSSPDRGIGYEQFF.

Only a few counts were recorded for this clone. This sequence joins TRBV19 and TRBJ1-1; maybe TRBD1 (5 bases). Trimming took 5 bases from V and 1 from J, leaving 14 bases between them. Looked up from germline, CDR1 is LNHDA and CDR2 is SQIVND (reference sequence). The CDR3 extends over 15 amino acids. CDR3 bases: TGTGCCAGTAGTGGACAACAGGTTACGAACACTGAAGCTTTCTTT. This translates into CASSGQQVTNTEAFF. The full variable domain, its missing parts supplied by reference TRBV19 and TRBJ1-1, is DGGITQSPKYLFRKEGQNVTLSCEQNLNHDAMYWYRQDPGQGLRLIYYSQIVNDFQKGDIAEGYSVSREKKESFPLTVTSAQKNPTAFYLCASSGQQVTNTEAFFGQGTRLTVV.

The rearrangement links TRBV4-1 to TRBJ1-2; D not resolved. With 3 bases removed from V and 4 bases from J, the gap between germline ends came to 18 bases. CDR3 size: 16 residues. CDR1 is MGHRA and CDR2 is YSYEKL in the germline V gene. The CDR3 reads CASSHIPWYGVYGYTF. The CDR3 coding sequence is TGCGCCAGCAGCCACATCCCTTGGTACGGAGTCTATGGCTACACCTTC.

This CDR3 is CASSISAGGETQYF. For the CDR3, the DNA is TGTGCCAGCAGCATTAGTGCGGGTGGAGAGACCCAGTACTTC. J is TRBJ2-5 and V is TRBV7-7, with a possible D match to TRBD2 (5 bases). With 5 bases removed from V and 4 bases from J, the gap between germline ends came to 14 bases. Germline V gene sequence: CDR1 SSHAT, CDR2 FNYEAQ (reference sequence). The CDR3 is made up of 14 amino acids.

The V gene is TRBV6-5, the J gene TRBJ1-5, with 7 bases fitting TRBD1. The germline V gene encodes CDR1 MNHEY and CDR2 SVGAGI. This CDR3 region has 16 residues. Trimming took 0 bases from V and 4 from J; bases not matched to a gene: 6. The CDR3 coding sequence is TGTGCCAGCAGTTACTCAGGGGGCAATGTGAATCAGCCCCAGCATTTT. It specifies CASSYSGGNVNQPQHF.

This chain uses TRBV4-3 with TRBJ2-3; 10 nucleotides match TRBD2. V lost 1 base, J lost 2 bases, and 3 bases stayed unmatched. The germline V gene has CDR1 LGHNA and CDR2 YSLEER. The CDR3 is 16 amino acids. The CDR3 sequence: CASSQGTSGYTDTQYF. CDR3 nucleotides: TGCGCCAGCAGCCAAGGGACTAGCGGATACACAGATACGCAGTATTTT.

V is TRBV27 and J is TRBJ2-2, with TRBD2 as a possible D gene (6 bases). The CDR3 has 14 amino acids. The ends were cut back, 4 bases at V and 4 bases at J, with 10 bases in the middle. The germline CDR1 and CDR2 sequences are MNHEY and SMNVEV (reference sequence). The CDR3 protein is CASSSGVGTGELFF. The CDR3 DNA reads TGTGCCAGCAGTTCGGGAGTGGGCACCGGGGAGCTGTTTTTT.

CDR3 in amino acids: CAWRISEGINYGYTF. CDR3 DNA sequence: TGTGCCTGGAGAATAAGTGAAGGTATTAACTATGGCTACACCTTC. The chain combines TRBV11-3 with TRBJ1-2; D is unclear. This CDR3 has 15 amino acids. With 11 bases removed from V and 1 base from J, the gap between germline ends came to 20 bases. CDR1 SGHNT and CDR2 YENEEA come from the germline V gene.

V is TRBV7-2 and J is TRBJ2-7, with D hard to call. The germline V gene has CDR1 SGHTA and CDR2 FQGNSA. Trimming removed 6 bases at V and 6 bases at J, with 9 bases between. The CDR3 is made up of 11 amino acids. Written as DNA, the CDR3 is TGTGCCAGCAGACTCACGAGCGAGCAGTACTTC. Translation gives CASRLTSEQYF.

This clone showed up just a few times. This chain uses TRBV7-2 with TRBJ2-1; possibly TRBD1 for D (5 bases). The CDR3 extends over 15 amino acids. Trimming removed 2 bases at V and 1 base at J, with 9 bases between. Germline lookup yields CDR1 SGHTA and CDR2 FQGNSA. The CDR3 sequence is CASSLRQSSYNEQFF. CDR3 coding DNA: TGTGCCAGCAGCTTACGACAGTCGTCCTACAATGAGCAGTTCTTC.

V is TRBV5-4 and J is TRBJ2-1; 12 bases agree with TRBD2. Per the germline V gene, CDR1 is SGHNT and CDR2 is YYREEE (reference sequence). V shed 2 bases, J shed 9 bases, and the junction held 15 bases outside the gene matches. This CDR3 comprises 18 residues. The DNA of the CDR3 is TGTGCCAGCAGCTTAGGACTAGCGGGGCTAGGGGGGATAGTTGAGCAGTTCTTC. Translating it yields CASSLGLAGLGGIVEQFF.

Here the CDR3 DNA reads TGTGCCAGTATGGCCTTAGACACCAACTATGGCTACACCTTC. Its translation: CASMALDTNYGYTF. The chain recombines TRBV19 with TRBJ1-2; unclear D gene. Trimming took off 7 bases at V and 2 bases at J, with 14 bases between the two ends. This CDR3 region has 14 residues. Germline V lookup: CDR1 LNHDA, CDR2 SQIVND (reference sequence).

The rearrangement links TRBV5-1 to TRBJ2-7; D might be TRBD2 (5 bases). This CDR3 region has 15 residues. Germline V CDR1 and CDR2: SGHRS, YFSETQ. With 0 bases removed from V and 4 bases from J, the gap between germline ends came to 14 bases. CDR3 protein: CASSLGPGTSYEQYF. CDR3 bases: TGCGCCAGCAGCTTGGGTCCGGGAACCTCGTACGAGCAGTACTTC.

The table lists this clone with a count of one. The chain combines TRBV29-1 with TRBJ2-1, with 12 positions matching TRBD2. Germline CDR1 reads SQVTM; CDR2 reads ANQGSEA. V lost 5 bases to trimming and J lost 7 bases; unmatched junction nucleotides: 3. The CDR3 runs to 13 residues. The CDR3: CSVRLAGGNEQFF. Written as DNA, the CDR3 is TGCAGCGTTCGGCTAGCGGGAGGGAATGAGCAGTTCTTC.

The V gene is TRBV28, the J gene TRBJ2-3; the match to TRBD2 covers 11 bases. CDR1 is MDHEN, CDR2 SYDVKM, per germline. The CDR3 is 15 amino acids. V lost 7 bases and J lost 8; bases outside the gene matches: 11. In DNA, the CDR3 is TGTGCCAGCACCCCAACTAGCGGGAGAGAGGTTACGCAGTATTTT. Translation: CASTPTSGREVTQYF.

The V and J genes are TRBV5-1 and TRBJ2-2; tentative D call: TRBD1 (6 bases). Trimming shortened V by 4 bases and J by 2 bases, and 12 bases separated the two germline ends. The CDR3 is 15 residues long. CDR1 and CDR2 from the germline V gene are SGHRS and YFSETQ. CDR3 nucleotide sequence: TGCGCCAGCAGCGGGGGCGGTTCCAACACCGGGGAGCTGTTTTTT. Translated, it gives CASSGGGSNTGELFF.

The chain carries TRBV15 and TRBJ2-1, with D possibly matching TRBD2 (5 bases). Trimming removed 0 bases at V and 2 bases at J, with 20 bases between. The germline gives CDR1 LNHNV, CDR2 YYDKDF (reference sequence). CDR3 size: 19 residues. The CDR3 DNA is TGTGCCACCAGCAGAGATTCAGGCTTGGGAGCGATTGCCTACAATGAGCAGTTCTTC. Its translation is CATSRDSGLGAIAYNEQFF.

The chain combines TRBV7-9 with TRBJ2-2; D perhaps matches TRBD1 (6 bases). Looked up from germline, CDR1 is SEHNR and CDR2 is FQNEAQ (reference sequence). V shed 5 bases and J shed 5 bases, with 12 bases lying between them. The length of the CDR3 is 14 residues. The CDR3 region has the DNA TGTGCCAGCAGCCCTTGGCAGGGGACCGGGGAGCTGTTTTTT. Translation: CASSPWQGTGELFF.

The count of this clone is one. CDR3: CASSLNRGTEKLFF. The CDR3 DNA is TGTGCCAGCAGTTTAAACAGGGGAACCGAAAAACTGTTTTTT. This chain uses TRBV28 with TRBJ1-4; 7 nucleotides match TRBD1. Germline trimming cut 2 bases from V and 8 bases from J; bases unmatched to any gene: 5. The CDR3 is 14 amino acids. Looked up from germline, CDR1 is MDHEN and CDR2 is SYDVKM.

The chain recombines TRBV19 with TRBJ1-1; D might be TRBD1 (6 bases). The CDR3 covers 14 residues. The germline V gene has CDR1 LNHDA and CDR2 SQIVND (reference sequence). V lost 2 bases, J lost 3 bases, and 10 bases lay in between. The CDR3 sequence is CASSILQGYTEAFF. The DNA of the CDR3 is TGTGCCAGTAGTATACTACAGGGTTACACTGAAGCTTTCTTT.

The chain carries TRBV5-6 and TRBJ2-6; D is ambiguous. Germline V gene data show CDR1 as SGHDT and CDR2 as YYEEEE. Trimming cost V 0 bases and J 3 bases, with 7 bases left between them. The CDR3 spans 15 residues. The CDR3 nucleotides read TGTGCCAGCAGCTTGGCGGGTAGTGGGGCCAACGTCCTGACTTTC. Amino acids: CASSLAGSGANVLTF.

This clone was found once. This chain links TRBV5-1 with TRBJ2-1, with D tentatively TRBD1 (5 bases). The germline V gene encodes CDR1 SGHRS and CDR2 YFSETQ. V was shortened by 4 bases and J by 1 base, with 15 bases between the two germline ends. The CDR3 sequence is 16 residues long. The CDR3 here is CASSPPLGLSYNEQFF. DNA of the CDR3: TGCGCCAGCAGCCCCCCTTTGGGGCTTTCCTACAATGAGCAGTTCTTC.

J is TRBJ2-1 and V is TRBV6-6; TRBD2 matches at 13 bases. J gave up 7 bases and V 4 bases, and 7 bases lay outside the gene matches. The germline V gene has CDR1 MNHNY and CDR2 SVGAGI (reference sequence). The CDR3 is 16 residues long. The CDR3 bases are TGTGCCAGCAGTTCTGGACTAGCGGGAGATAAAAATGAGCAGTTCTTC. It specifies CASSSGLAGDKNEQFF.